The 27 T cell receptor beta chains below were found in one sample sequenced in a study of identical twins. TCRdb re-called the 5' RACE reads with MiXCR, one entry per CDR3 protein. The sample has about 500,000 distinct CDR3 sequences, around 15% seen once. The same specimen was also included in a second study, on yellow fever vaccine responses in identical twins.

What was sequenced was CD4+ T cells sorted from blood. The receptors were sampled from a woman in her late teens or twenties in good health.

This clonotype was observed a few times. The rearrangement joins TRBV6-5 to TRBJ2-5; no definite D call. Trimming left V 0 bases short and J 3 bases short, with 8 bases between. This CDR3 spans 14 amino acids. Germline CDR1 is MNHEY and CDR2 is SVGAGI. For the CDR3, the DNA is TGTGCCAGCAGTTACTCGAAAGTGGAAGAGACCCAGTACTTC. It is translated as CASSYSKVEETQYF.

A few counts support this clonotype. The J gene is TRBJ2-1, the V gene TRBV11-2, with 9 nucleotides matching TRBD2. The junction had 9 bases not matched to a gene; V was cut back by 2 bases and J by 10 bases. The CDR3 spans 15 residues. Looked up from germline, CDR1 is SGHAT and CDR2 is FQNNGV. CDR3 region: CASSLRLAGSNEQFF. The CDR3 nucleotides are TGTGCCAGCAGCTTAAGGCTAGCGGGATCCAACGAGCAGTTCTTC.

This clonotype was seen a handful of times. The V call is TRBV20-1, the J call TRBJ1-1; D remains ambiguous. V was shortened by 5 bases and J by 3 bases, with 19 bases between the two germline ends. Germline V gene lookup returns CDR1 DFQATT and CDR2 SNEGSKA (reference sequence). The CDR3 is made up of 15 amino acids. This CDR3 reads CSADPSGDGYTEAFF. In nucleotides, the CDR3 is TGCAGTGCTGACCCGTCCGGGGATGGGTACACTGAAGCTTTCTTT.

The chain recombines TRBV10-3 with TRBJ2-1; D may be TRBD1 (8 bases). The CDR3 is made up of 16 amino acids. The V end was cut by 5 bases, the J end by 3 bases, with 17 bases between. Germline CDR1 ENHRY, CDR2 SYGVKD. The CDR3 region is CAISRGQGGSYNEQFF. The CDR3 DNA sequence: TGTGCCATCAGTAGAGGACAGGGAGGGAGCTACAATGAGCAGTTCTTC.

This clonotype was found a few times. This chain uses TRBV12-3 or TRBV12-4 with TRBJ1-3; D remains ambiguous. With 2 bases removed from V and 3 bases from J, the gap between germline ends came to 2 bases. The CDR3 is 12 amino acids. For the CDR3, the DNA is TGTGCCAGCAGTTTAAATGGAAACACCATATATTTT. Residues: CASSLNGNTIYF.

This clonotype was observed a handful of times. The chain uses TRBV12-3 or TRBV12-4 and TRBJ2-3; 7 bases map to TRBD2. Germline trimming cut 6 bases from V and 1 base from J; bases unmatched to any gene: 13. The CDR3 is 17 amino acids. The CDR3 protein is CASSPGGLTFGTDTQYF. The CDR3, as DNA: TGTGCCAGCAGCCCGGGGGGACTCACCTTCGGCACAGATACGCAGTATTTT.

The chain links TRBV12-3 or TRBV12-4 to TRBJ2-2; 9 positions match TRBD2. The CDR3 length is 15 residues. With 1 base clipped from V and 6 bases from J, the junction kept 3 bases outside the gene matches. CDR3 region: CASSLGLAGAGELFF. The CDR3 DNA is TGTGCCAGCAGTTTAGGTTTAGCGGGAGCCGGGGAGCTGTTTTTT.

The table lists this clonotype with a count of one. The CDR3 DNA is TGTGCCAGCAGCCCAGGGGGCGGGAGTAGACCCGAGCAGTACTTC. It codes for CASSPGGGSRPEQYF. V is TRBV7-2 and J is TRBJ2-7; D may be TRBD1 (8 bases). In germline, CDR1 is SGHTA, CDR2 FQGNSA. This CDR3 has 15 residues. Trimming stripped 5 bases from V and 6 bases from J, with 20 bases between.

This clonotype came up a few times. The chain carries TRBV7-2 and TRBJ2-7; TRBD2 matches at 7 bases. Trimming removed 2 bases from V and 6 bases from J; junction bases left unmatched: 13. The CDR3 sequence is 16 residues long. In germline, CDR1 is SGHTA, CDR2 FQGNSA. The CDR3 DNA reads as TGTGCCAGCAGCTTATTCGGAGCGGGACTGAGGGTCGAGCAGTACTTC. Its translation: CASSLFGAGLRVEQYF.

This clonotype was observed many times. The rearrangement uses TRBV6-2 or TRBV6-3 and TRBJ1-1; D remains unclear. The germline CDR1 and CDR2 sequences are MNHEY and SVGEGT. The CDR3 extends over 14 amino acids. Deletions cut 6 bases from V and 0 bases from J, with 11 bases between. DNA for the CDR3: TGTGCCAGCAGCTACCGGCTATTGAACACTGAAGCTTTCTTT. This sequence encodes CASSYRLLNTEAFF.

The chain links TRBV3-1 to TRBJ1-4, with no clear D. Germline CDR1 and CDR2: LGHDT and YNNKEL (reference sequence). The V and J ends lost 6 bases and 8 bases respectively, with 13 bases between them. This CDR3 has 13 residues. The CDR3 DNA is TGTGCCAGCAGACCCCCCCAAGGGGAAAAACTGTTTTTT. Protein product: CASRPPQGEKLFF.

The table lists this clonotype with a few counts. The CDR3 coding sequence is TGCAGTGCTAGAAAGACGGATATCTCTGGGGCCAACGTCCTGACTTTC. It is translated as CSARKTDISGANVLTF. The chain couples TRBV20-1 to TRBJ2-6; D uncertain. Deletions cut 2 bases from V and 0 bases from J, with 11 bases between. Germline V gene lookup returns CDR1 DFQATT and CDR2 SNEGSKA (reference sequence). The CDR3 sequence is 16 residues long.

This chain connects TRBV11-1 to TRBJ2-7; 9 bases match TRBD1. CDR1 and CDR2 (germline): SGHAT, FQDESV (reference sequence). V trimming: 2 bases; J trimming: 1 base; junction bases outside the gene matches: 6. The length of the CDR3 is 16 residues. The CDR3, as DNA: TGTGCCAGCAGCTTACCTCGGGACAGGGTTTCCTACGAGCAGTACTTC. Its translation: CASSLPRDRVSYEQYF.

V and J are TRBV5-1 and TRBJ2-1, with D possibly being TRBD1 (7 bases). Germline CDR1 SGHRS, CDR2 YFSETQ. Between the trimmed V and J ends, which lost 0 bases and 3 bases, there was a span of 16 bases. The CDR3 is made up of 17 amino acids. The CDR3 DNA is TGCGCCAGCAGCTTGGCGGTGGGGCAGGGGGGCTACAATGAGCAGTTCTTC. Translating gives CASSLAVGQGGYNEQFF.

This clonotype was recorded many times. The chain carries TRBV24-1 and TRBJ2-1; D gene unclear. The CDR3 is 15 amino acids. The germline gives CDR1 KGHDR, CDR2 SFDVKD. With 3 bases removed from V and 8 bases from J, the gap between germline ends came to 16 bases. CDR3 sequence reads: CATSDTTRAVDEQFF. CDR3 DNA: TGTGCCACCAGTGATACAACCCGGGCCGTCGATGAGCAGTTCTTC.

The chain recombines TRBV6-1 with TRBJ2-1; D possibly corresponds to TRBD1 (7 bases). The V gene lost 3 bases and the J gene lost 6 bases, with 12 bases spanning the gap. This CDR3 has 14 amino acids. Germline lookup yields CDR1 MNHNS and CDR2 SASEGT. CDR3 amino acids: CASSDRGVFNEQFF. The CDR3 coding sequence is TGTGCCAGCAGTGACAGGGGGGTATTCAATGAGCAGTTCTTC.

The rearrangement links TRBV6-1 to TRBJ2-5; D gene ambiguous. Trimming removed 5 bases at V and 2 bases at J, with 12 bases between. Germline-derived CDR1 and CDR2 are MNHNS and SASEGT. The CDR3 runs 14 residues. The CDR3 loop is CASSPTAQQETQYF. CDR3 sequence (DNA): TGTGCCAGCAGTCCCACGGCACAACAAGAGACCCAGTACTTC.

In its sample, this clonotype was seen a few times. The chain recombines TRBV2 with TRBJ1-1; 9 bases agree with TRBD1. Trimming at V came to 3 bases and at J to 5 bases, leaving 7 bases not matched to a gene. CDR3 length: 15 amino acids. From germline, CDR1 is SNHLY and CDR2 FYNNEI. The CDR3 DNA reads TGTGCCAGCAGTGACGACAGGGGGGGGAGTACTGAAGCTTTCTTT. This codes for CASSDDRGGSTEAFF.

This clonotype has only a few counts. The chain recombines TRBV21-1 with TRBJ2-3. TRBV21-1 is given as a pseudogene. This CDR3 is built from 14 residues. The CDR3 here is CASSGDLERATQYF. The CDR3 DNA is TGTGCCAGCAGCGGAGACCTAGAGCGAGCCACGCAGTATTTT.

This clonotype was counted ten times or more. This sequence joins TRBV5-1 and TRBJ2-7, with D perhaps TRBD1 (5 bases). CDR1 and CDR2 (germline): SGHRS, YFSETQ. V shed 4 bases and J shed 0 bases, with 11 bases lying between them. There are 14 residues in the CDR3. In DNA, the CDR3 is TGCGCCAGCAGCCACGGCCAGGGCTCCTACGAGCAGTACTTC. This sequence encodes CASSHGQGSYEQYF. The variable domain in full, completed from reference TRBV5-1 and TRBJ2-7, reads KAGVTQTPRYLIKTRGQQVTLSCSPISGHRSVSWYQQTPGQGLQFLFEYFSETQRNKGNFPGRFSGRQFSNSRSEMNVSTLELGDSALYLCASSHGQGSYEQYFGPGTRLTVT.

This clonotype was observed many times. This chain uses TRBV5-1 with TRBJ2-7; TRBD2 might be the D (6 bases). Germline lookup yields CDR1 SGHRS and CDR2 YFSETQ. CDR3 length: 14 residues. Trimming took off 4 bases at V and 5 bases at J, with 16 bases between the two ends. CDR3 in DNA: TGCGCCAGCAGCCTTCCTACTAGCTTCCACGAGCAGTACTTC. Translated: CASSLPTSFHEQYF.

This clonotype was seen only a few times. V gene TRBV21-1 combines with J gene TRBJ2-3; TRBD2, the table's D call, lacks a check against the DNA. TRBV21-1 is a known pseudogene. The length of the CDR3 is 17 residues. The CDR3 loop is CASSKASSRKSGDTQYF. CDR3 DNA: TGTGCCAGCAGCAAAGCGTCTAGCCGCAAAAGCGGAGATACGCAGTATTTT.

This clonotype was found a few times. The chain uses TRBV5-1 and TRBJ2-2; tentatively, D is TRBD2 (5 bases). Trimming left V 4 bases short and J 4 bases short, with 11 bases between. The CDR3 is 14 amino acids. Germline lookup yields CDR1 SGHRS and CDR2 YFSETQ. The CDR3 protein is CASSRTVSTGELFF. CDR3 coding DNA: TGCGCCAGCAGCCGGACTGTGAGCACCGGGGAGCTGTTTTTT.

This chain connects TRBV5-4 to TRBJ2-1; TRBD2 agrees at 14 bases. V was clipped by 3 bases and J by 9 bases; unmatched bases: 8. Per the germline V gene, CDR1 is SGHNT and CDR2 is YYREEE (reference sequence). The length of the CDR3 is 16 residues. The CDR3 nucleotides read TGTGCCAGCAGCTCAACCGGGACTAGCGGGAGTCGTGAGCAGTTCTTC. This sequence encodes CASSSTGTSGSREQFF.

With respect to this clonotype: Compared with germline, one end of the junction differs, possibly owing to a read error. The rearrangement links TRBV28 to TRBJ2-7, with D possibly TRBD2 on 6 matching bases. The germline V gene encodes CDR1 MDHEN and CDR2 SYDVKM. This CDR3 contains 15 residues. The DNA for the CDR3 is TGTGCCAGCAGCCCCCGGGACTTCGGCTCCTACGAGCAGTGCTTC. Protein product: CASSPRDFGSYEQCF.

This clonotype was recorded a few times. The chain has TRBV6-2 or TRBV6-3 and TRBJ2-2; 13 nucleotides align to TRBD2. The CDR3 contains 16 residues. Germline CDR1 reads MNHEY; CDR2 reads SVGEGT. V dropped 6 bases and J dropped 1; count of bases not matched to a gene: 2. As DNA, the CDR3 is TGTGCCAGCAGGGGACTAGCGGGATTGAACACCGGGGAGCTGTTTTTT. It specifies CASRGLAGLNTGELFF.

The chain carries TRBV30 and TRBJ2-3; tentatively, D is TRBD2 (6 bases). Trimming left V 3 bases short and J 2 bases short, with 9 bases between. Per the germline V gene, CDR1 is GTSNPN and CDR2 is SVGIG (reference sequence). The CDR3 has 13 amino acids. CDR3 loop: CAWSKDYTDTQYF. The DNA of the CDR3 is TGTGCCTGGAGCAAGGACTACACAGATACGCAGTATTTT.